This record concerns one T cell receptor beta chain sequence. Its antigen is currently unknown. The germline V gene has CDR1 KGHSH and CDR2 LQKENI. V lost 3 bases and J lost 2; bases outside the gene matches: 14. This CDR3 contains 19 residues. The record originates from a study of cytomegalovirus exposure and HLA in healthy donors. Findings of the study overall: The study had only CMV serostatus as immune exposure information. V segments that were indistinguishable, TRBV6-2 and TRBV6-3 among them, were omitted from analysis.

PCR amplification relied on 60 Vbeta primers (plus 13 Jbeta primers). Using immunoSEQ multiplex PCR, the repertoire was profiled, and TCRdb retains in-frame clones only, with some absent. This sample carries 100,000 or so clones, 50% to 70% of them seen once, and the ten largest clones take approximately 3.8%. This chain joins TRBV18 and TRBJ1-4, with 8 bases identical to TRBD1. Source material: PBMCs. This clonotype was obtained from a man aged 25-45 years in good health and CMV-seropositive. CDR3 nucleotides: TGTGCCAGCTCACCTCCCCGCCGTGACAGGGGATTTACTAATGAAAAACTGTTTTTT. Encoded protein: CASSPPRRDRGFTNEKLFF.